These T cell receptor beta chains were read from a single sample in a study of blood T cell repertoires in COVID-19. Repertoires were generated with immunoSEQ multiplex PCR, while TCRdb's copy carries only in-frame clones and drops some. The sample holds roughly 81,000 clones, more than 85% seen once. Sequenced sample: peripheral blood. The receptors come from a man aged 35 to 55 with acute or convalescent COVID-19. Both conserved end residues are part of each CDR3. Size tells how often a clone was seen (once, few, many) or the class of an expanded clone, and some rows leave it out.

CDR3aa: CASSPREGMNTEAFF
v_gene: TRBV9
abundance: once
j_gene: TRBJ1-1
len: 15

CDR3aa: CASSQVIATNEKLFF
v_gene: TRBV4-1
abundance: few
j_gene: TRBJ1-4
len: 15

CDR3aa: CASSLSVQVSGNTIYF
v_gene: TRBV7-8
abundance: .
j_gene: TRBJ1-3
len: 16

CDR3aa: CASSQGGVRRIQYF
v_gene: TRBV3-1/TRBV3-2
abundance: .
j_gene: TRBJ2-3
len: 14

CDR3aa: CASSGTSPRNTGELFF
v_gene: TRBV2
abundance: .
j_gene: TRBJ2-2
len: 16

CDR3aa: CAWSLDRGMYEQYF
v_gene: TRBV30
abundance: .
j_gene: TRBJ2-7
len: 14

CDR3aa: CASSVSLNPLAGRTDTQYF
v_gene: TRBV9
abundance: .
j_gene: TRBJ2-3
len: 19

CDR3aa: CATGRKDRVGEQYF
v_gene: TRBV19
abundance: .
j_gene: TRBJ2-7
len: 14

CDR3aa: CASSLSNTGGGETQYF
v_gene: TRBV11-3
abundance: few
j_gene: TRBJ2-5
len: 16

CDR3aa: CAWSSDYGYTF
v_gene: TRBV30
abundance: .
j_gene: TRBJ1-2
len: 11

CDR3aa: CASSSLERGTYNEQFF
v_gene: TRBV5-5
abundance: .
j_gene: TRBJ2-1
len: 16

CDR3aa: CASSFGQGSGNTIYF
v_gene: TRBV7-9
abundance: .
j_gene: TRBJ1-3
len: 15

CDR3aa: CASSRSPSGSLSYNEQFF
v_gene: TRBV7-8
abundance: .
j_gene: TRBJ2-1
len: 18

CDR3aa: CASARGTGAYGYTF
v_gene: TRBV27
abundance: .
j_gene: TRBJ1-2
len: 14

CDR3aa: CASSENRGWAQSYEQYF
v_gene: TRBV6-1
abundance: .
j_gene: TRBJ2-7
len: 17

CDR3aa: CASSLRGGQNEQFF
v_gene: TRBV5-6
abundance: .
j_gene: TRBJ2-1
len: 14

CDR3aa: CASRGAGGPTEAFF
v_gene: TRBV27
abundance: .
j_gene: TRBJ1-1
len: 14

CDR3aa: CASSKEGAFPNEQFF
v_gene: TRBV21-1
abundance: .
j_gene: TRBJ2-1
len: 15

CDR3aa: CASSPPSELQETQYF
v_gene: TRBV18
abundance: .
j_gene: TRBJ2-5
len: 15

CDR3aa: CAIRDKEHSPLHF
v_gene: TRBV10-3
abundance: .
j_gene: TRBJ1-6
len: 13

CDR3aa: CASSRGGYQETQYF
v_gene: TRBV11-3
abundance: .
j_gene: TRBJ2-5
len: 14

CDR3aa: CASSDGQGGGEKLFF
v_gene: TRBV2
abundance: .
j_gene: TRBJ1-4
len: 15

CDR3aa: CASSEDSGIWAGELFF
v_gene: TRBV6-1
abundance: few
j_gene: TRBJ2-2
len: 16

CDR3aa: CASRRGGGSPLHF
v_gene: TRBV2
abundance: .
j_gene: TRBJ1-6
len: 13

CDR3aa: CAWSVGGDEQYF
v_gene: TRBV30
abundance: .
j_gene: TRBJ2-7
len: 12

CDR3aa: CAISGTSGGLAEQFF
v_gene: TRBV10-3
abundance: .
j_gene: TRBJ2-1
len: 15

CDR3aa: CATLAGTTGTDTQYF
v_gene: TRBV10-3
abundance: .
j_gene: TRBJ2-3
len: 15

CDR3aa: CASTPDRVSSYEQYF
v_gene: TRBV19
abundance: .
j_gene: TRBJ2-7
len: 15

CDR3aa: CASNHRGAVTDTQYF
v_gene: TRBV2
abundance: .
j_gene: TRBJ2-3
len: 15

CDR3aa: CASSQLGGQKNIQYF
v_gene: TRBV4-2
abundance: .
j_gene: TRBJ2-4
len: 15

CDR3aa: CASSIAGTGGTGELFF
v_gene: TRBV19
abundance: .
j_gene: TRBJ2-2
len: 16

CDR3aa: CASSPDRDATNEKLFF
v_gene: TRBV5-4
abundance: .
j_gene: TRBJ1-4
len: 16

CDR3aa: CASSEGHYYGYTF
v_gene: TRBV6-1
abundance: once
j_gene: TRBJ1-2
len: 13

CDR3aa: CAFGGTGQGSGNTIYF
v_gene: TRBV5-5
abundance: .
j_gene: TRBJ1-3
len: 16

CDR3aa: CASSSGGGEVTEAFF
v_gene: TRBV5-1
abundance: .
j_gene: TRBJ1-1
len: 15

CDR3aa: CASSRTGTPNTEAFF
v_gene: TRBV6-5
abundance: .
j_gene: TRBJ1-1
len: 15

CDR3aa: CASSFSGRYNEQFF
v_gene: TRBV7-9
abundance: many
j_gene: TRBJ2-1
len: 14

CDR3aa: CASSPSFNEQYF
v_gene: TRBV6-6
abundance: .
j_gene: TRBJ2-7
len: 12

CDR3aa: CSVGTGFIDEKLFF
v_gene: TRBV29-1
abundance: .
j_gene: TRBJ1-4
len: 14

CDR3aa: CASGAGDTQYF
v_gene: TRBV5-1
abundance: .
j_gene: TRBJ2-3
len: 11

CDR3aa: CASLRERGRRETQYF
v_gene: TRBV12-5
abundance: few
j_gene: TRBJ2-5
len: 15

CDR3aa: CASRRAGVQSYNEQFF
v_gene: TRBV5-5
abundance: .
j_gene: TRBJ2-1
len: 16

CDR3aa: CATSRDFTDTQYF
v_gene: TRBV15
abundance: .
j_gene: TRBJ2-3
len: 13